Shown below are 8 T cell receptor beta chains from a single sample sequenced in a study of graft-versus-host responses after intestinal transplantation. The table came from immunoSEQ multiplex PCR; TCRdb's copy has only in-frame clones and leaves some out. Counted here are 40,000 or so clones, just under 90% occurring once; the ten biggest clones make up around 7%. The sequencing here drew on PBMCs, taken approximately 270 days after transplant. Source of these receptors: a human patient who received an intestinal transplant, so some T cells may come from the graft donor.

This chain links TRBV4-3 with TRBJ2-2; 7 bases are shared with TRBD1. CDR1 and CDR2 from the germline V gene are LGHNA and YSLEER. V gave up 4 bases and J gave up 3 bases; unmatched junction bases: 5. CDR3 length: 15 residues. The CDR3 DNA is TGCGCCAGCAGCCTGGGGCAGGGGGACACCGGGGAGCTGTTTTTT. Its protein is CASSLGQGDTGELFF.

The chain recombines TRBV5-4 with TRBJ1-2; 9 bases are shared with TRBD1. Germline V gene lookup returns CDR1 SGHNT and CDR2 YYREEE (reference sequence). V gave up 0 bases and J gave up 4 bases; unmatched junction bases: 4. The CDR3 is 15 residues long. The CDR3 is CASSLGTGAVYGYTF. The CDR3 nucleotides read TGTGCCAGCAGCTTGGGGACAGGGGCAGTCTATGGCTACACCTTC.

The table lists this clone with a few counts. Here the CDR3 DNA reads TGTGCCAGCTCACCGGTCGACAGGGGTTTTCGGGAGACCCAGTACTTC. Translated, it gives CASSPVDRGFRETQYF. This chain connects TRBV18 to TRBJ2-5, with 8 bases that match TRBD1. V shed 3 bases and J 5 bases; nucleotides not matched to a gene: 11. Germline loops: CDR1 KGHSH, CDR2 LQKENI. The CDR3 extends over 16 amino acids.

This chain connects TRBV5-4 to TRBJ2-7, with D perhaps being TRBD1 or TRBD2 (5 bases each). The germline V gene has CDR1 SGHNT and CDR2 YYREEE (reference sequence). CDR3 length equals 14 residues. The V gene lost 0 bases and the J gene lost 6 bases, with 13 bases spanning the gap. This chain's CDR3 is CASSLGDAVLEQYF. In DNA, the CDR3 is TGTGCCAGCAGCTTGGGGGACGCGGTCCTCGAGCAGTACTTC. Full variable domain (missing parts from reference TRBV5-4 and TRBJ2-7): ETGVTQSPTHLIKTRGQQVTLRCSSQSGHNTVSWYQQALGQGPQFIFQYYREEENGRGNFPPRFSGLQFPNYSSELNVNALELDDSALYLCASSLGDAVLEQYFGPGTRLTVT.

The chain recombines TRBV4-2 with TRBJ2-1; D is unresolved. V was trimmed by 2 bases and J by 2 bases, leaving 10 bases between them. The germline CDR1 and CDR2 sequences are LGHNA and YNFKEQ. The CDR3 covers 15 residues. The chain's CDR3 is CASSQTPSPYNEQFF. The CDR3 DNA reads TGTGCCAGCAGCCAAACTCCCTCCCCCTACAATGAGCAGTTCTTC.

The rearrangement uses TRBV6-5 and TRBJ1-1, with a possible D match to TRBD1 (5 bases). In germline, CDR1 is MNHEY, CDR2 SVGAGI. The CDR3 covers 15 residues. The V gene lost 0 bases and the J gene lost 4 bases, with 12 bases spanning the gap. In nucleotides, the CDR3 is TGTGCCAGCAGTTACTCCCCTCCGGGGACCACTGAAGCTTTCTTT. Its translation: CASSYSPPGTTEAFF.

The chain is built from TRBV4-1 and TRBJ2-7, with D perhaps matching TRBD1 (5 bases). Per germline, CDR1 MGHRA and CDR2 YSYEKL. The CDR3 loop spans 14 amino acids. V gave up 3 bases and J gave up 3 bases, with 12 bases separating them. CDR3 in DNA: TGCGCCAGCAGCCAGGGATTCCAGGGCTACGAGCAGTACTTC. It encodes CASSQGFQGYEQYF.

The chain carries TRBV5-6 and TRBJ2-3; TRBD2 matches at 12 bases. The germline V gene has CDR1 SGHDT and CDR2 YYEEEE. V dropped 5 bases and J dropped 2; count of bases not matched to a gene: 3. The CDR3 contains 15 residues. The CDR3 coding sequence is TGTGCCAGCAGGAGACTAGCGGGGGCCACAGATACGCAGTATTTT. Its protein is CASRRLAGATDTQYF. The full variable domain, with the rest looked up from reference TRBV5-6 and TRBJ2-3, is DAGVTQSPTHLIKTRGQQVTLRCSPKSGHDTVSWYQQALGQGPQFIFQYYEEEERQRGNFPDRFSGHQFPNYSSELNVNALLLGDSALYLCASRRLAGATDTQYFGPGTRLTVL.